The 14 T cell receptor beta chains below were found in one sample sequenced in a study of cytomegalovirus exposure and HLA in healthy donors. The primer mix had 60 Vbeta and 13 Jbeta primers. The data were produced by immunoSEQ multiplex PCR, yet TCRdb's version contains in-frame clones alone and is incomplete. The table lists some 130,000 clones, roughly 82% of them singletons, with over 1% in the top ten. Sequencing was carried out using PBMCs. These receptors were taken from a boy between 10 and 17 years old in good health and CMV-seronegative.

The genes are TRBV2 and TRBJ1-1, with 7 bases identical to TRBD1. Germline lookup yields CDR1 SNHLY and CDR2 FYNNEI. This CDR3 has 18 amino acids. The V and J ends lost 6 bases and 0 bases, in that order; junction bases with no gene match: 16. The DNA of the CDR3 is TGTGCCAGCAGACTTCCTCGAAATCCTCAGGGGGTGAACACTGAAGCTTTCTTT. Translated: CASRLPRNPQGVNTEAFF.

This chain connects TRBV6-1 to TRBJ2-7; D is unresolved. V lost 2 bases and J 7 bases, leaving 6 bases between the germline ends. This CDR3 spans 11 amino acids. Per germline, CDR1 MNHNS and CDR2 SASEGT. The CDR3 DNA reads as TGTGCCAGCAGTGAATTTGAGGAGCAGTACTTC. Protein product: CASSEFEEQYF.

This clone occurred a few times. V is TRBV5-4 and J is TRBJ2-7; D unclear. Looked up from germline, CDR1 is SGHNT and CDR2 is YYREEE (reference sequence). This CDR3 is 16 amino acids long. Trimming pared 0 bases from V and 2 bases from J, leaving 15 bases between. Here the CDR3 reads CASSLVPESAPYEQYF. DNA for the CDR3: TGTGCCAGCAGCTTGGTCCCCGAGTCAGCGCCCTACGAGCAGTACTTC. The whole variable domain, remainder taken from reference TRBV5-4 and TRBJ2-7, is ETGVTQSPTHLIKTRGQQVTLRCSSQSGHNTVSWYQQALGQGPQFIFQYYREEENGRGNFPPRFSGLQFPNYSSELNVNALELDDSALYLCASSLVPESAPYEQYFGPGTRLTVT.

The rearrangement uses TRBV4-1 and TRBJ1-1; no clear D gene. In germline, CDR1 is MGHRA, CDR2 YSYEKL. The CDR3 is 16 amino acids. Deletions cut 6 bases from V and 0 bases from J, with 17 bases between. Here the CDR3 reads CASRPIRGWMNTEAFF. As DNA, the CDR3 is TGCGCCAGCAGACCCATCCGAGGGTGGATGAACACTGAAGCTTTCTTT.

The V gene is TRBV18, the J gene TRBJ1-5; weak D call: TRBD1 (6 bases). CDR1 and CDR2 (germline): KGHSH, LQKENI. Trimming cost V 2 bases and J 3 bases, with 8 bases left between them. There are 14 residues in the CDR3. Here the CDR3 DNA reads TGTGCCAGCTCACCAGGGGGCATCAATCAGCCCCAGCATTTT. Protein sequence: CASSPGGINQPQHF.

CDR3 sequence: CAWSALNYEQYF. In DNA form, the CDR3 reads TGTGCCTGGAGTGCCTTAAACTACGAGCAGTACTTC. The chain recombines TRBV30 with TRBJ2-7; D unclear. CDR3 length equals 12 residues. Germline assignment: CDR1 GTSNPN and CDR2 SVGIG (reference sequence). Trimming removed 1 base at V and 3 bases at J, with 7 bases between.

This chain connects TRBV5-4 to TRBJ2-2; 11 bases are a match to TRBD2. V was pared by 0 bases and J by 7 bases, with 11 bases of the junction left unmatched. Germline CDR1 SGHNT, CDR2 YYREEE (reference sequence). The CDR3 contains 18 residues. CDR3 protein: CASSLELPGLAAGGELFF. The CDR3 coding sequence is TGTGCCAGCAGCTTGGAACTTCCGGGACTAGCGGCTGGCGGGGAGCTGTTTTTT. The entire variable domain, with the rest obtained from reference TRBV5-4 and TRBJ2-2, is as follows: ETGVTQSPTHLIKTRGQQVTLRCSSQSGHNTVSWYQQALGQGPQFIFQYYREEENGRGNFPPRFSGLQFPNYSSELNVNALELDDSALYLCASSLELPGLAAGGELFFGEGSRLTVL.

The chain uses TRBV9 and TRBJ2-6, with a possible D match to TRBD2 (5 bases). The CDR3 is 17 residues long. The V and J ends lost 4 bases and 0 bases respectively, with 14 bases between them. The germline gives CDR1 SGDLS, CDR2 YYNGEE. CDR3 residues: CASSFSGWGSGANVLTF. The CDR3, as DNA: TGTGCCAGCAGCTTCTCGGGGTGGGGCTCTGGGGCCAACGTCCTGACTTTC.

V usage is TRBV7-9 and J usage is TRBJ2-2; the D gene is possibly TRBD2 (5 bases). CDR3 length equals 15 residues. The V and J ends lost 7 bases and 1 base respectively, with 13 bases between them. CDR1 is SEHNR and CDR2 is FQNEAQ in the germline V gene (reference sequence). The CDR3 protein is CASNRDAGNTGELFF. In DNA form, the CDR3 reads TGTGCCAGCAACCGGGATGCGGGGAACACCGGGGAGCTGTTTTTT. Drawing the rest from reference TRBV7-9 and TRBJ2-2, the complete variable domain is DTGVSQNPRHKITKRGQNVTFRCDPISEHNRLYWYRQTLGQGPEFLTYFQNEAQLEKSRLLSDRFSAERPKGSFSTLEIQRTEQGDSAMYLCASNRDAGNTGELFFGEGSRLTVL.

This clone was detected only once. V gene TRBV11-2 combines with J gene TRBJ1-4; 7 bases are a match to TRBD1. The V gene's germline CDR1 is SGHAT and CDR2 FQNNGV. The CDR3 length is 15 residues. J lost 2 bases, V lost 5 bases, and 5 bases had no gene match. The CDR3 here is CASSDLQGTNEKLFF. In nucleotides, the CDR3 is TGTGCCAGCAGCGATCTACAGGGGACTAATGAAAAACTGTTTTTT.

The DNA for the CDR3 is TGTGCCAGCAGCCCCAACGGTGGGGAGGAGACCCAGTACTTC. It is translated as CASSPNGGEETQYF. The gene calls are TRBV7-8 and TRBJ2-5, with D tentatively TRBD2 (5 bases). The CDR3 has 14 amino acids. Looked up from germline, CDR1 is SGHVS and CDR2 is FQNEAQ. V dropped 5 bases and J dropped 5 bases, with 15 bases sitting between them.

The chain employs TRBV28 and TRBJ1-5; 11 positions match TRBD1. The length of the CDR3 is 13 residues. With V trimmed by 5 bases and J by 6 bases, 0 bases remained unmatched. Germline V lookup: CDR1 MDHEN, CDR2 SYDVKM. The CDR3 DNA follows: TGTGCCAGCAGTGGGACAGGGGGTCAGCCCCAGCATTTT. It codes for CASSGTGGQPQHF.

The gene calls are TRBV5-1 and TRBJ1-4; no reliable D call. V lost 1 base and J 5 bases, leaving 9 bases between the germline ends. CDR3 length: 14 residues. Germline V gene sequence: CDR1 SGHRS, CDR2 YFSETQ. For the CDR3, the DNA is TGCGCCAGCAGCTTGACGTCCCAGAATGAAAAACTGTTTTTT. Protein sequence: CASSLTSQNEKLFF.

In regard to this clone: This specimen includes other DNA sequences encoding the same CDR3. The chain recombines TRBV4-2 with TRBJ2-1, with 14 bases identical to TRBD2. The CDR3 covers 15 residues. CDR1 is LGHNA and CDR2 is YNFKEQ in the germline V gene. Trimming removed 4 bases from V and 7 bases from J; junction bases left unmatched: 3. CDR3 sequence (DNA): TGTGCCAGCAGCCTGACTAGCGGGGGGGAGAATGAGCAGTTCTTC. It is translated as CASSLTSGGENEQFF.